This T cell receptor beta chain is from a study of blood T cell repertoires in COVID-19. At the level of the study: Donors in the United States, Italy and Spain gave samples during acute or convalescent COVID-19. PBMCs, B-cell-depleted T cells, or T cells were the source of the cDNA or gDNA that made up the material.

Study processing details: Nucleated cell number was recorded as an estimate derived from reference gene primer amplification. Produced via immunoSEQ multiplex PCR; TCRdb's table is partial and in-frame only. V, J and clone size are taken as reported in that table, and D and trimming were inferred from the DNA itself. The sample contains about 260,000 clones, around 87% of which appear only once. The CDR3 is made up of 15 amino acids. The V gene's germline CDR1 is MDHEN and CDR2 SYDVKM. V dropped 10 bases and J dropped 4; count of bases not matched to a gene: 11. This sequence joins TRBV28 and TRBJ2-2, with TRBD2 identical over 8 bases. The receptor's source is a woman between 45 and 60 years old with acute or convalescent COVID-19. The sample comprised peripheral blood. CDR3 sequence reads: CATLPRGGGTGELFF. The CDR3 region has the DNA TGTGCCACCCTTCCTCGGGGGGGCGGCACCGGGGAGCTGTTTTTT.